This TCR beta chain was captured by sequencing in a study of blood T cell repertoires in COVID-19. On the study more broadly: Acute and convalescent COVID-19 specimens originated in the United States, Italy and Spain. From T cells, B-cell-depleted T cells, or PBMCs came the material, which was cDNA or gDNA.

Seattle participants joined during active infection and were tracked over time. Original analysis: Reference gene primers were amplified, and this amplification served to estimate nucleated cell counts. The protocol was immunoSEQ multiplex PCR, while the TCRdb copy is restricted to in-frame clones and leaves out a portion. V, J and clone size reflect that table, while D and trimming were determined from the DNA. The sample holds 400,000 or so clones; 85% to 90% are singletons and the top ten take around 0.92%. Trimming took 2 bases from V and 3 from J, leaving 9 bases between them. The CDR3 covers 14 residues. Germline V gene lookup returns CDR1 MNHEY and CDR2 SVGEGT. This clone has only one observation.

V usage is TRBV6-2 or TRBV6-3 and J usage is TRBJ2-3; unclear D gene. Sequencing used peripheral blood. This receptor was taken from a young man with COVID-19, enrolled during active disease. CDR3 protein: CASSYGPQTDTQYF. CDR3 nucleotides: TGTGCCAGCAGTTACGGCCCACAGACAGATACGCAGTATTTT.